This TCR beta chain was identified in a study of regulatory T cells in long-lasting Graves disease. General study results and limits: Accuracy may have suffered from the small sample size.

A remark on this clonotype: Its antigen is not known.

Through Arm-PCR of CDR3 regions and iRepertoire HTBI primers, TCR beta libraries were built. TCRdb fed the multiplex PCR reads into MiXCR, producing one record per CDR3 protein. Found here are over 500,000 distinct CDR3 sequences, approximately 15% of them singletons; the top ten hold around a sixth. Time point described: newly diagnosed GD, antithyroid drugs for less than 3 months. Researchers made the TCR library from RNA that was extracted from PBMCs. This sample also appeared in a second study, on T cells in Graves' hyperthyroidism and ophthalmopathy. As that report states: For the diagnoses, clinical symptoms, serum thyroxine and TRAb, thyroid ultrasound and orbital computed tomography were used.

This receptor was obtained from a woman aged 30 to 39 with Graves disease. Sample: peripheral blood mononuclear cells (PBMCs), taken at new diagnosis, from a patient treated with antithyroid drugs.

CDR3: CASSPPGGNTIYF. CDR3 in DNA: TGTGCCAGCAGCCCCCCCGGCGGAAACACCATATATTTT. This rearrangement joins TRBV6-1 to TRBJ1-3; no clear D. V dropped 6 bases and J dropped 4 bases, with 10 bases sitting between them. This CDR3 is 13 amino acids long. Germline V gene data show CDR1 as MNHNS and CDR2 as SASEGT.